This TCR beta chain stems from a study of cytomegalovirus exposure and HLA in healthy donors. At the level of the study: An early release of data contained about 85 million unique TCRs, which came from HLA-typed donors. Study results and limitations: CMV serostatus stood as the only immune exposure information on hand. In a later analysis, an Asian-associated ancestry cluster reportedly showed fewer N-insertions than the approximately 700-donor mean.

This clone has a count of ten or more. Antigen: not known. Primers: 60 Vbeta forward and 13 Jbeta reverse. Using immunoSEQ multiplex PCR, the repertoire was profiled, and TCRdb retains in-frame clones only, with some absent. Of tens of thousands of clones detected, about 78% appear once; the ten largest clones hold about 12%. At collection, donors were nominally healthy, but unrecorded immune exposures were probable. CDR1 SNHLY and CDR2 FYNNEI come from the germline V gene. Trimming cost V 6 bases and J 3 bases; bases outside gene matches: 7. This CDR3 has 15 amino acids. This TCR was recovered from a woman in her forties in good health and CMV-seropositive. Sequenced material: PBMCs. J is TRBJ2-3 and V is TRBV2; 9 positions agree with TRBD1. CDR3 protein: CASRNRDRATDTQYF. The CDR3 region has the DNA TGTGCCAGCAGGAACCGGGACAGGGCAACAGATACGCAGTATTTT.